These 31 T cell receptor beta chains were sequenced from one sample in a study of blood T cell repertoires in COVID-19. This table comes from immunoSEQ multiplex PCR, and its TCRdb copy is limited to in-frame clones, with some not included. The table includes approximately 490,000 clones, 75% to 90% detected once. Material: PBMCs or T cells enriched from blood (not recorded which). Receptors were obtained from a woman aged 60-75 years who had recovered from COVID-19.

The CDR3 loop is CASLREGGEAFF. CDR3 nucleotides: TGTGCCAGCCTTCGTGAAGGAGGTGAAGCTTTCTTT. The chain uses TRBV2 and TRBJ1-1, with no clear D. The CDR3 is 12 amino acids. Trimming shortened V by 8 bases and J by 7 bases, and 14 bases separated the two germline ends. Germline loops: CDR1 SNHLY, CDR2 FYNNEI.

V is TRBV6-1 and J is TRBJ1-3; TRBD1 is a possible D gene (5 bases). CDR1 is MNHNS and CDR2 is SASEGT in the germline V gene. Trimming took off 2 bases at V and 0 bases at J, with 11 bases between the two ends. CDR3 length equals 16 residues. The CDR3 DNA sequence: TGTGCCAGCAGTGAATGGGGCCGTGGCTCTGGAAACACCATATATTTT. Encoded protein: CASSEWGRGSGNTIYF.

The chain combines TRBV2 with TRBJ2-7; D gene ambiguous. The CDR3 consists of 12 residues. Trimming shortened V by 4 bases and J by 1 base, and 5 bases separated the two germline ends. Germline V gene data show CDR1 as SNHLY and CDR2 as FYNNEI. In DNA, the CDR3 is TGTGCCAGCAGTGCTTTATCCTACGAGCAGTACGTC. Translating gives CASSALSYEQYV.

The CDR3 DNA is TGTGCCTGGAGAGAAGTGGGGGGAGCCAAAAACATTCAGTACTTC. It is translated as CAWREVGGAKNIQYF. V and J are TRBV30 and TRBJ2-4; possibly TRBD2 for D (6 bases). The germline CDR1 and CDR2 sequences are GTSNPN and SVGIG (reference sequence). The germline V and J ends were trimmed by 3 bases and 0 bases, with 12 bases remaining between them. There are 15 residues in the CDR3.

V usage is TRBV2 and J usage is TRBJ2-1; 7 bases map to TRBD2. The CDR3 has 16 amino acids. V was pared by 5 bases and J by 4 bases, with 11 bases of the junction left unmatched. CDR1 is SNHLY and CDR2 is FYNNEI in the germline V gene. CDR3 nucleotides: TGTGCCAGCAGTCCGGGCCGGGCTAGCGGTTACAATGAGCAGTTCTTC. Translating gives CASSPGRASGYNEQFF. Filled out from reference TRBV2 and TRBJ2-1, the complete variable domain reads EPEVTQTPSHQVTQMGQEVILRCVPISNHLYFYWYRQILGQKVEFLVSFYNNEISEKSEIFDDQFSVERPDGSNFTLKIRSTKLEDSAMYFCASSPGRASGYNEQFFGPGTRLTVL.

The V call is TRBV27, the J call TRBJ1-1; no clear D gene. Between the trimmed V and J ends, which lost 3 bases and 0 bases, there was a span of 5 bases. Looked up from germline, CDR1 is MNHEY and CDR2 is SMNVEV (reference sequence). The CDR3 sequence is 13 residues long. The CDR3 is CASSFGMNTEAFF. DNA of the CDR3: TGTGCCAGCAGTTTCGGGATGAACACTGAAGCTTTCTTT.

The J gene is TRBJ1-1, the V gene TRBV6-4; the D gene is possibly TRBD1 (5 bases). The germline V and J ends were trimmed by 0 bases and 9 bases, with 11 bases remaining between them. The CDR3 length is 13 residues. Germline V gene lookup returns CDR1 MRHNA and CDR2 SNTAGT. For the CDR3, the DNA is TGTGCCAGCAGTGACTCCGGGGGGGGGAAAGCTTTCTTT. It specifies CASSDSGGGKAFF.

The table lists this clone with a count of one. At one boundary the junction diverges from the germline segment, which might be a read error. The rearrangement joins TRBV10-2 to TRBJ2-2; TRBD2 might be the D (6 bases). Per germline, CDR1 WSHSY and CDR2 SAAADI. The CDR3 is made up of 16 amino acids. In DNA, the CDR3 is TGCGCCAGCGGGTGGCCCGGGACTTTAAACACCGGGGAGCTATTTTTT. This encodes CASGWPGTLNTGELFF.

This chain uses TRBV2 with TRBJ2-2; weak D call: TRBD1 (5 bases). The CDR3 has 14 residues. Trimming took 8 bases from V and 1 from J, leaving 11 bases between them. Germline loops: CDR1 SNHLY, CDR2 FYNNEI. CDR3 sequence: CASRPGKNTGELFF. In DNA form, the CDR3 reads TGTGCCAGCCGCCCAGGGAAGAACACCGGGGAGCTGTTTTTT.

This chain uses TRBV25-1 with TRBJ1-6; 8 bases map to TRBD1. Per the germline V gene, CDR1 is MGHDK and CDR2 is SYGVNS. CDR3 length equals 13 residues. J gave up 13 bases and V 6 bases, and 8 bases lay outside the gene matches. The CDR3 spells CASRDRDKLPLHF. CDR3 bases: TGTGCCAGCAGGGACAGGGATAAGTTGCCCCTCCACTTT.

The CDR3 spells CASSDDLGLGQPQHF. The CDR3 region has the DNA TGTGCCAGCAGTGACGATTTGGGGCTCGGTCAGCCCCAGCATTTT. The chain employs TRBV6-1 and TRBJ1-5; D is possibly TRBD1 (5 bases). Germline loops: CDR1 MNHNS, CDR2 SASEGT. Trimming removed 3 bases at V and 6 bases at J, with 15 bases between. The CDR3 is 15 amino acids.

This chain's CDR3 is CSAPTGGDYTF. In nucleotides, the CDR3 is TGCAGTGCCCCCACCGGAGGGGACTACACCTTC. The rearrangement uses TRBV20-1 and TRBJ1-2; weak D call: TRBD1 (5 bases). Germline V lookup: CDR1 DFQATT, CDR2 SNEGSKA (reference sequence). This CDR3 contains 11 residues. The germline V and J ends were trimmed by 6 bases and 10 bases, with 15 bases remaining between them.

The J gene is TRBJ2-7, the V gene TRBV6-5, with TRBD1 matching 8 bases. Unmatched junction bases numbered 8, after V lost 2 bases and J lost 2 bases. Germline assignment: CDR1 MNHEY and CDR2 SVGAGI. The CDR3 totals 16 residues. The CDR3: CASSYGPTGGTYEQYF. In DNA, the CDR3 is TGTGCCAGCAGTTACGGTCCCACAGGGGGTACCTACGAGCAGTACTTC.

The V gene is TRBV19, the J gene TRBJ2-1, with 8 bases aligning to TRBD1. The CDR3 extends over 12 amino acids. V was clipped by 10 bases and J by 5 bases; unmatched bases: 4. Germline CDR1 and CDR2: LNHDA and SQIVND (reference sequence). The CDR3 sequence is CATGDRHNEQFF. CDR3 DNA: TGTGCCACTGGGGACAGGCACAATGAGCAGTTCTTC.

This chain uses TRBV28 with TRBJ1-2, with a weak D call TRBD1 (5 bases). CDR3 length: 16 amino acids. Trimming shortened V by 3 bases and J by 2 bases, and 16 bases separated the two germline ends. The germline V gene has CDR1 MDHEN and CDR2 SYDVKM. In DNA, the CDR3 is TGTGCCAGCAGTTTGTGGCAGGGCCTATCCAACTATGGCTACACCTTC. Protein product: CASSLWQGLSNYGYTF.

The chain joins TRBV4-1 to TRBJ2-2; no firm D call. The CDR3 spans 14 residues. The V and J ends lost 6 bases and 4 bases respectively, with 12 bases between them. CDR1 MGHRA and CDR2 YSYEKL come from the germline V gene. The CDR3 is CASRTARGTGELFF. DNA of the CDR3: TGCGCCAGCAGGACCGCCCGAGGCACCGGGGAGCTGTTTTTT.

The rearrangement uses TRBV5-5 and TRBJ1-2; 10 bases are shared with TRBD1. In germline, CDR1 is SGHKS, CDR2 YYEKEE (reference sequence). V lost 3 bases, J lost 4 bases, and 6 bases stayed unmatched. This CDR3 has 15 residues. CDR3: CASSWGTGEVYGYTF. CDR3 nucleotides: TGTGCCAGCAGCTGGGGGACAGGGGAGGTCTATGGCTACACCTTC.

CDR3 region: CASSPGQAINYGYTF. The CDR3, as DNA: TGTGCCAGCAGCCCGGGACAGGCGATAAACTATGGCTACACCTTC. The V call is TRBV5-4, the J call TRBJ1-2; 8 bases agree with TRBD1. There are 15 residues in the CDR3. With V trimmed by 4 bases and J by 2 bases, 7 bases remained unmatched. Germline V CDR1 and CDR2: SGHNT, YYREEE (reference sequence).

This sequence joins TRBV6-2 or TRBV6-3 and TRBJ2-3, with 9 bases fitting TRBD1. Trimming removed 3 bases from V and 0 bases from J; junction bases left unmatched: 4. Germline V CDR1 and CDR2: MNHEY, SVGEGT. The CDR3 has 16 residues. The CDR3 region has the DNA TGTGCCAGCAGTTATAGGGACAGGGCTAGCACAGATACGCAGTATTTT. Translation: CASSYRDRASTDTQYF.

The genes are TRBV6-5 and TRBJ1-6; D gene unclear. This CDR3 spans 14 amino acids. CDR1 MNHEY and CDR2 SVGAGI come from the germline V gene. Trimming removed 3 bases at V and 5 bases at J, with 8 bases between. CDR3 sequence: CASSYRVDNSPLHF. The CDR3 nucleotides read TGTGCCAGCAGTTATCGAGTTGATAATTCACCCCTCCACTTT.

The rearrangement joins TRBV30 to TRBJ1-2; TRBD1 matches 8 bases. This CDR3 contains 13 residues. Germline CDR1 GTSNPN, CDR2 SVGIG (reference sequence). Unmatched junction bases numbered 8, after V lost 5 bases and J lost 6 bases. CDR3 residues: CAWRDRLGDGYTF. CDR3 bases: TGTGCCTGGCGGGACAGGTTAGGGGATGGCTACACCTTC.

The chain uses TRBV11-3 and TRBJ1-3; possible D gene TRBD1, 6 bases. The CDR3 length is 14 residues. With 8 bases removed from V and 0 bases from J, the gap between germline ends came to 11 bases. Germline V CDR1 and CDR2: SGHNT, YENEEA. This CDR3 is CASSTGSSGNTIYF. CDR3 nucleotides: TGTGCCAGCTCGACAGGAAGCTCTGGAAACACCATATATTTT.

V usage is TRBV4-1 and J usage is TRBJ1-1, with D unresolved. The CDR3 is 19 residues long. V shed 0 bases and J shed 0 bases, with 20 bases lying between them. Germline lookup yields CDR1 MGHRA and CDR2 YSYEKL. CDR3 region: CASSQETGKWTPVNTEAFF. In DNA, the CDR3 is TGCGCCAGCAGCCAAGAGACTGGTAAATGGACTCCGGTGAACACTGAAGCTTTCTTT.

The chain carries TRBV9 and TRBJ1-4; D is unclear. V was pared by 3 bases and J by 7 bases, with 10 bases between. Germline V gene lookup returns CDR1 SGDLS and CDR2 YYNGEE. The CDR3 loop spans 13 amino acids. CDR3 in DNA: TGTGCCAGCAGCGCGGGGAGTGGTGAAAAACTGTTTTTT. Protein product: CASSAGSGEKLFF. The whole variable domain, filled in from reference TRBV9 and TRBJ1-4, reads DSGVTQTPKHLITATGQRVTLRCSPRSGDLSVYWYQQSLDQGLQFLIQYYNGEERAKGNILERFSAQQFPDLHSELNLSSLELGDSALYFCASSAGSGEKLFFGSGTQLSVL.

The CDR3 loop is CASSVGGSYEQYF. In DNA form, the CDR3 reads TGTGCCAGCAGCGTAGGCGGGTCCTACGAGCAGTACTTC. V gene TRBV9 combines with J gene TRBJ2-7; D is possibly TRBD2 (5 bases). Trimming stripped 0 bases from V and 1 base from J, with 5 bases between. The CDR3 extends over 13 amino acids. Germline V gene lookup returns CDR1 SGDLS and CDR2 YYNGEE.

The chain employs TRBV19 and TRBJ2-1; TRBD1 matches at 7 bases. In germline, CDR1 is LNHDA, CDR2 SQIVND (reference sequence). CDR3 length: 13 amino acids. Germline trimming cut 9 bases from V and 11 bases from J; bases unmatched to any gene: 13. CDR3 in DNA: TGTGCCAGCGCCGACAGGGCCCTATCTCAGCAGTTCTTC. Amino acid sequence: CASADRALSQQFF.

The chain uses TRBV11-2 and TRBJ2-7; weak D call: TRBD2 (6 bases). CDR3 length: 14 amino acids. V gave up 9 bases and J gave up 2 bases, with 17 bases separating them. Germline values: CDR1 SGHAT, CDR2 FQNNGV. CDR3 DNA sequence: TGTGCCAGTAACTTGGGGGGATCGACCTACGAGCAGTACTTC. The encoded protein is CASNLGGSTYEQYF.

This clone was picked up one time. This chain links TRBV5-1 with TRBJ1-2; TRBD1 matches at 9 bases. CDR1 SGHRS and CDR2 YFSETQ come from the germline V gene. This CDR3 has 14 amino acids. The trim removed 4 bases at V and 7 bases at J, leaving 8 bases unmatched. The CDR3 loop is CASSQQGALGGYTF. The CDR3 nucleotides are TGCGCCAGCAGCCAACAGGGGGCTCTAGGTGGCTACACCTTC.

The chain couples TRBV6-1 to TRBJ2-6, with D maybe TRBD1 (5 bases). Germline CDR1 and CDR2: MNHNS and SASEGT. Deletions cut 0 bases from V and 1 base from J, with 7 bases between. There are 16 residues in the CDR3. The CDR3 nucleotides are TGTGCCAGCAGTGAAGCGCAGGGATCTGGGGCCAACGTCCTGACTTTC. Translated: CASSEAQGSGANVLTF.

The J gene is TRBJ2-2, the V gene TRBV11-2; D remains ambiguous. Germline assignment: CDR1 SGHAT and CDR2 FQNNGV. The CDR3 is made up of 14 amino acids. V was cut by 4 bases and J by 1 base, with 7 bases left in between. The CDR3 loop reads CASSWAWNTGELFF. CDR3 coding DNA: TGTGCCAGCAGCTGGGCGTGGAACACCGGGGAGCTGTTTTTT. The variable domain in full, with the rest retrieved from reference TRBV11-2 and TRBJ2-2, is EAGVAQSPRYKIIEKRQSVAFWCNPISGHATLYWYQQILGQGPKLLIQFQNNGVVDDSQLPKDRFSAERLKGVDSTLKIQPAKLEDSAVYLCASSWAWNTGELFFGEGSRLTVL.

V is TRBV9 and J is TRBJ1-6; the D gene is possibly TRBD1 (5 bases). Deletions cut 4 bases from V and 5 bases from J, with 13 bases between. The CDR3 extends over 15 amino acids. Germline loops: CDR1 SGDLS, CDR2 YYNGEE. The CDR3 loop is CASSPTGQNNSPLHF. In nucleotides, the CDR3 is TGTGCCAGCAGCCCAACCGGACAAAATAATTCACCCCTCCACTTT. Full variable domain (rest looked up from reference TRBV9 and TRBJ1-6): DSGVTQTPKHLITATGQRVTLRCSPRSGDLSVYWYQQSLDQGLQFLIQYYNGEERAKGNILERFSAQQFPDLHSELNLSSLELGDSALYFCASSPTGQNNSPLHFGNGTRLTVT.